This T cell receptor beta chain was documented in a study of tumor-infiltrating lymphocytes in oesophageal squamous cell carcinoma. A single record per CDR3 protein comes from TCRdb applying MiXCR to the PCR reads. In the table there are 23,000 or so distinct CDR3 sequences, around 40% of which are singletons. By frequency in the sample, this clonotype is medium-sized (0.01 to 0.1%). This CDR3 spans 15 amino acids. Trimming took 7 bases from V and 7 from J; bases not matched to a gene: 7. Germline lookup yields CDR1 MDHEN and CDR2 SYDVKM. The rearrangement joins TRBV28 to TRBJ2-1, with 13 bases aligning to TRBD2. The sample was esophageal tumor tissue. The source of this sequence is a male donor with esophageal squamous cell carcinoma. The CDR3 loop reads CASIKGTSGANEQFF. DNA of the CDR3: TGTGCCAGCATTAAAGGGACTAGCGGGGCAAATGAGCAGTTCTTC. Based on the CDR3 plus reference TRBV28 and TRBJ2-1, the full variable domain is DVKVTQSSRYLVKRTGEKVFLECVQDMDHENMFWYRQDPGLGLRLIYFSYDVKMKEKGDIPEGYSVSREKKERFSLILESASTNQTSMYLCASIKGTSGANEQFFGPGTRLTVL.